This T cell receptor beta chain was identified during a study of control samples from healthy donors and cancer patients. Only in-frame clones appear in the TCRdb table, and some are missing; sequencing was by immunoSEQ multiplex PCR. Seen here are 200,000 to 250,000 clones, about 95% observed once, and the top ten hold approximately 1.4%. The CDR3 contains 13 residues. V lost 8 bases and J lost 4, with 14 bases in between. Germline lookup yields CDR1 MNHEY and CDR2 SVGAGI. This clonotype was obtained from a man aged 50 or older in good health. V usage is TRBV6-5 and J usage is TRBJ1-1; possible D gene TRBD1, 5 bases. Sequenced sample: blood. CDR3 in DNA: TGTGCCAGCGGGACCGAACCGTTCACTGAAGCTTTCTTT. This gives the protein CASGTEPFTEAFF.